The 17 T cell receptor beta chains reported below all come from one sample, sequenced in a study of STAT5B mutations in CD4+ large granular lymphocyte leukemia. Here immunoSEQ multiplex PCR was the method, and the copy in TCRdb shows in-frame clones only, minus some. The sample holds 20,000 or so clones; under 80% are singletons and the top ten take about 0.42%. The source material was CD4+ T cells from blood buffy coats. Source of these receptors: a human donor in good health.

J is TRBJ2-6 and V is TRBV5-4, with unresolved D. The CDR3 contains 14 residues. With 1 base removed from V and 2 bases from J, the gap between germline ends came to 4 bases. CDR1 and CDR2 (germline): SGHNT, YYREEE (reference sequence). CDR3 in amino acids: CASSLPAGANVLTF. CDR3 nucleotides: TGTGCCAGCAGCTTGCCAGCTGGGGCCAACGTCCTGACTTTC.

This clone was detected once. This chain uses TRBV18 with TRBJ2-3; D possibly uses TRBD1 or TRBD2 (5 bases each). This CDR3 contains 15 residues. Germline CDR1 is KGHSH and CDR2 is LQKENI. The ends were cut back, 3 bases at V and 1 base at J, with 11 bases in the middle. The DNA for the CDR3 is TGTGCCAGCTCACCTCTGGGGGACCGCACAGATACGCAGTATTTT. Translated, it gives CASSPLGDRTDTQYF.

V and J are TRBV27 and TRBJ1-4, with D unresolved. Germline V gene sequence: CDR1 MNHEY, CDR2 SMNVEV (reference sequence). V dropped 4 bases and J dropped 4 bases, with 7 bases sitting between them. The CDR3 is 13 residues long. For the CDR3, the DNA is TGTGCCAGCAGTTCTCCAAGTAATGAAAAACTGTTTTTT. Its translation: CASSSPSNEKLFF.

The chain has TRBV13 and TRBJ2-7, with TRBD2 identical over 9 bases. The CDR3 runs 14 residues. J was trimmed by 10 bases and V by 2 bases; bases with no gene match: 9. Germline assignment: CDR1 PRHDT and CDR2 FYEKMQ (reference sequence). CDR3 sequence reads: CASSLRLAARGQYF. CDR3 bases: TGTGCCAGCAGCTTAAGACTAGCGGCCCGAGGACAGTACTTC. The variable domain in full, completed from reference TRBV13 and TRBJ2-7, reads AAGVIQSPRHLIKEKRETATLKCYPIPRHDTVYWYQQGPGQDPQFLISFYEKMQSDKGSIPDRFSAQQFSDYHSELNMSSLELGDSALYFCASSLRLAARGQYFGPGTRLTVT.

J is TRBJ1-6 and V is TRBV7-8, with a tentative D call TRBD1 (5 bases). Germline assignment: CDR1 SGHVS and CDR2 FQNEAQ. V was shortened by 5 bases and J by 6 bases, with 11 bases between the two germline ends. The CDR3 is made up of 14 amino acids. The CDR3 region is CASSPQGGNSPLHF. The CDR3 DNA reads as TGTGCCAGCAGCCCCCAGGGAGGTAATTCACCCCTCCACTTT.

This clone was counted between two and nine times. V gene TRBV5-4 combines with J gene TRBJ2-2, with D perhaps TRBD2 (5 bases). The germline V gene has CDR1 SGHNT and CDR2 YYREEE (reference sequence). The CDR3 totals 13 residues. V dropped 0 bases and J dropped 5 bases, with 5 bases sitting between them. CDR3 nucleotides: TGTGCCAGCAGCTTGGGAGGGACCGGGGAGCTGTTTTTT. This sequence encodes CASSLGGTGELFF.

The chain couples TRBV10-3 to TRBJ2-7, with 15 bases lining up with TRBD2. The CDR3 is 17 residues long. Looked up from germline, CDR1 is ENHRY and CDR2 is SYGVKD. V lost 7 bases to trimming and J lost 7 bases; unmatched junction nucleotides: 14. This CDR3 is CAIIEGLAGGPIGEQYF. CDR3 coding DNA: TGTGCCATCATAGAAGGACTAGCGGGAGGGCCTATAGGGGAGCAGTACTTC.

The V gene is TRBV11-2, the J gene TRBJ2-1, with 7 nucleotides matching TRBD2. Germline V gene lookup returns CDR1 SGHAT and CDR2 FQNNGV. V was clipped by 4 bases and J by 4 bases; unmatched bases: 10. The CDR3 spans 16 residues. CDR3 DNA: TGTGCCAGCAGCTCCCTGGGCGGGAGTATTTACAATGAGCAGTTCTTC. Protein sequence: CASSSLGGSIYNEQFF.

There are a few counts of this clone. CDR3 protein: CASRVGLFMNTEAFF. The CDR3 DNA sequence: TGTGCCAGCAGAGTAGGACTGTTCATGAACACTGAAGCTTTCTTT. This chain links TRBV6-5 with TRBJ1-1; the D is unclear. There are 15 residues in the CDR3. V was shortened by 6 bases and J by 0 bases, with 14 bases between the two germline ends. Germline V gives CDR1 MNHEY, CDR2 SVGAGI.

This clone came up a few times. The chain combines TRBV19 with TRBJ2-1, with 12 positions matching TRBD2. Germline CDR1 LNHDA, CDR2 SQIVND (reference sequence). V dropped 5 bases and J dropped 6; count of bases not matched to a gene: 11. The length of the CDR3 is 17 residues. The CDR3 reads CASSPQGTSGPTNEQFF. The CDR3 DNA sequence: TGTGCCAGTAGTCCCCAGGGGACTAGCGGGCCTACCAATGAGCAGTTCTTC.

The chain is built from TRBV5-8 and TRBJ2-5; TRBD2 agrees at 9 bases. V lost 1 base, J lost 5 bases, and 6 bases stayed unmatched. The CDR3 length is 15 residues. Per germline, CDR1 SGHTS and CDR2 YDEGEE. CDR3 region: CASSLRSSGVETQYF. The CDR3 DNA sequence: TGTGCCAGCAGCTTGAGGTCTAGCGGGGTGGAGACCCAGTACTTC.

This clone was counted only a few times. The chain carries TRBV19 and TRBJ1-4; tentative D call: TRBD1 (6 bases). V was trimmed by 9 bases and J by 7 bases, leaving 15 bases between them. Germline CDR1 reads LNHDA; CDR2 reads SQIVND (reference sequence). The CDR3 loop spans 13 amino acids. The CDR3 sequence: CASQQGWGEKLFF. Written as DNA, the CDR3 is TGTGCCAGCCAACAGGGCTGGGGTGAAAAACTGTTTTTT.

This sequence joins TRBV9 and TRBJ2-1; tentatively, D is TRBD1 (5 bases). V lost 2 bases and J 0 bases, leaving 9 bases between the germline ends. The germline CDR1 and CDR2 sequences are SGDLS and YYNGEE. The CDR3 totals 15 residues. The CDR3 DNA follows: TGTGCCAGCAGCGTTGACAGTGACTCCTACAATGAGCAGTTCTTC. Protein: CASSVDSDSYNEQFF.

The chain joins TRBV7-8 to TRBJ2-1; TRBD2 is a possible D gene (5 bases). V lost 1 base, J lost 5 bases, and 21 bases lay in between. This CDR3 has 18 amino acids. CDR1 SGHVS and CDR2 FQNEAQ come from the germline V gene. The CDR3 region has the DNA TGTGCCAGCAGCTTAGAGTGGGGTCCGGACTTATTTAACAATGAGCAGTTCTTC. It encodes CASSLEWGPDLFNNEQFF. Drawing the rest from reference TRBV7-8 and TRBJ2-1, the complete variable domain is GAGVSQSPRYKVAKRGQDVALRCDPISGHVSLFWYQQALGQGPEFLTYFQNEAQLDKSGLPSDRFFAERPEGSVSTLKIQRTQQEDSAVYLCASSLEWGPDLFNNEQFFGPGTRLTVL.

The CDR3 bases are TGTGCCAGCAGTTACGAGGACCCGAACACCGGGGAGCTGTTTTTT. Protein sequence: CASSYEDPNTGELFF. The rearrangement joins TRBV6-5 to TRBJ2-2; no firm D call. V lost 2 bases and J 0 bases, leaving 7 bases between the germline ends. The germline V gene encodes CDR1 MNHEY and CDR2 SVGAGI. The CDR3 has 15 residues.

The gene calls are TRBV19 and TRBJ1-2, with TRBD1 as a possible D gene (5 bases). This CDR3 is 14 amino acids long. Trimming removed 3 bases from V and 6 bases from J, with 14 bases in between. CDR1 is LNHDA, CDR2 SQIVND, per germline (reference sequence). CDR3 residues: CASSIPGGGDGYTF. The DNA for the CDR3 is TGTGCCAGTAGTATTCCGGGGGGAGGAGATGGCTACACCTTC.

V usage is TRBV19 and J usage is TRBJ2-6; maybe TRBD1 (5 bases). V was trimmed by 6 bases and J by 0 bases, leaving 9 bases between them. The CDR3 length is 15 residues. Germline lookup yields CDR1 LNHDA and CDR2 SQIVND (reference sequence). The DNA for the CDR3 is TGTGCCAGTAGGGTAGACAGCTCTGGGGCCAACGTCCTGACTTTC. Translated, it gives CASRVDSSGANVLTF. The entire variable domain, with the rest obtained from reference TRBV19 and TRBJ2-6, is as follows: DGGITQSPKYLFRKEGQNVTLSCEQNLNHDAMYWYRQDPGQGLRLIYYSQIVNDFQKGDIAEGYSVSREKKESFPLTVTSAQKNPTAFYLCASRVDSSGANVLTFGAGSRLTVL.